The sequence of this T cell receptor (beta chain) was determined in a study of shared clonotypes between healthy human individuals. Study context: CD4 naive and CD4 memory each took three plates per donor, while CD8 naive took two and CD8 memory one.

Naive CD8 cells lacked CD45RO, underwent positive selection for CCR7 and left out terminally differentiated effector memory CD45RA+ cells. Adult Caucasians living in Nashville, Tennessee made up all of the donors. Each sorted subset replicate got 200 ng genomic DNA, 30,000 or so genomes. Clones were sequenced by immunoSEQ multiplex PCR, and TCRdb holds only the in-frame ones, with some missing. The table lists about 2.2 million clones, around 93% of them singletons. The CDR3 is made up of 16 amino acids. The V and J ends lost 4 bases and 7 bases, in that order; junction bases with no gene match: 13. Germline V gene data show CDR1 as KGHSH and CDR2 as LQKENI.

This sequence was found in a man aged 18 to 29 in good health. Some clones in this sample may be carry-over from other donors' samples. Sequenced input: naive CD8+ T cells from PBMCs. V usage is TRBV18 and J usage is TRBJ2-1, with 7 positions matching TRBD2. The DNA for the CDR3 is TGTGCCAGCTCACGCCCGGATGGCGGGAGAAATAATGAGCAGTTCTTC. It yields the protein CASSRPDGGRNNEQFF.